This T cell receptor beta chain was recorded in a study of Graves' ophthalmopathy and Graves' hyperthyroidism. Looking at the study overall: There was a collection of peripheral blood at initial diagnosis, before any treatment. Study-wide points: A 13-signature model separated ophthalmopathy from stable hyperthyroidism, about 90% sensitivity, about 81% specificity.

Amplified material comprised TCR beta CDR3 regions derived from RNA transcripts. HTBI primers were employed in first-round RT-PCR, then a second-round multiplex PCR followed. Each CDR3 protein is one row after TCRdb ran MiXCR on the multiplex PCR reads. The profile shows about 700,000 distinct CDR3 sequences, just over 40% of them singletons. Clinical symptoms and serum thyroxine were used for diagnosis; TRAb, thyroid ultrasound and orbital computed tomography were also relied on. As to this clonotype: Its antigen remains unidentified.

The CDR3 spans 13 residues. V was trimmed by 6 bases and J by 1 base, leaving 9 bases between them. Germline CDR1 reads ENHRY; CDR2 reads SYGVKD. The sequencing input was peripheral blood. This chain connects TRBV10-3 to TRBJ1-1; D is possibly TRBD1 (6 bases). This sequence was found in an adult man with Graves' ophthalmopathy. The CDR3 DNA follows: TGTGCCATCAGACTACAGGGGAACACTGAAGCTTTCTTT. It yields the protein CAIRLQGNTEAFF.